This T cell receptor beta chain stems from a study of blood T cell repertoires in COVID-19. Overall study: The samples span acute and convalescent COVID-19 from the United States, Italy and Spain. T cells, B-cell-depleted T cells, or PBMCs supplied cDNA or gDNA.

The V and J ends lost 2 bases and 4 bases, in that order; junction bases with no gene match: 11. The length of the CDR3 is 18 residues. CDR1 and CDR2 from the germline V gene are LNHDA and SQIVND (reference sequence). In the study's own analysis: Amplification from reference gene primers served as the basis for estimated nucleated cell counts. Data came from immunoSEQ multiplex PCR; TCRdb stores just in-frame clones and leaves some out. The DNA gave D and trimming, while V, J and clone size come from that table. The table lists a few hundred thousand clones, more than 65% of them singletons, with less than 4% in the top ten.

Sequencing used peripheral blood. This receptor was taken from a woman between 18 and 30 years old with acute or convalescent COVID-19. This rearrangement joins TRBV19 to TRBJ2-2; 9 nucleotides line up with TRBD2. The CDR3 reads CASSITPRAGGSTGELFF. As DNA, the CDR3 is TGTGCCAGTAGTATAACCCCCCGGGCGGGAGGGAGCACCGGGGAGCTGTTTTTT.